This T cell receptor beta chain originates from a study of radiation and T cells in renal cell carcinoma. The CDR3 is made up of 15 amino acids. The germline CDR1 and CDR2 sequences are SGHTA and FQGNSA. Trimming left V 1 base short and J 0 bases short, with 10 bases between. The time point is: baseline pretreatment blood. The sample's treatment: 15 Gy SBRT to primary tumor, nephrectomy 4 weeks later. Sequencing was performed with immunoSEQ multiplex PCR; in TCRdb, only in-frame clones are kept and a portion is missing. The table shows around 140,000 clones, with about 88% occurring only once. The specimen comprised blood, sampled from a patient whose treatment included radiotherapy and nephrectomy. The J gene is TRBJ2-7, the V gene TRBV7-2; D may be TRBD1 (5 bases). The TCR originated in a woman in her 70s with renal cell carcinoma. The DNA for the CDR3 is TGTGCCAGCAGCTTAGATGCAGGGATCTCCTACGAGCAGTACTTC. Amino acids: CASSLDAGISYEQYF.